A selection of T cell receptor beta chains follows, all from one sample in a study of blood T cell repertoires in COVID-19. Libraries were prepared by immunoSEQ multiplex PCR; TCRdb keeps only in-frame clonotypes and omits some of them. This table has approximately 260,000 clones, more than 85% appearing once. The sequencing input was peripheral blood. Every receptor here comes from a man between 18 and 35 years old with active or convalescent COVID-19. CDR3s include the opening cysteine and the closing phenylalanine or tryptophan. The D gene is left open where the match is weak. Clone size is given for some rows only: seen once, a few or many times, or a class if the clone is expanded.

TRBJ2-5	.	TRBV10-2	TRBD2	CASSPVQRGGQETQYF	TGCGCCAGCAGCCCGGTTCAGCGGGGGGGACAAGAGACCCAGTACTTC
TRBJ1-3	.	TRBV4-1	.	CASSQGEAAGGNTIYF	TGCGCCAGCAGCCAAGGGGAGGCGGCGGGTGGAAACACCATATATTTT
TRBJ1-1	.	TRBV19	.	CASSGRPPMNTEAFF	TGTGCCAGTAGTGGGAGACCTCCCATGAACACTGAAGCTTTCTTT
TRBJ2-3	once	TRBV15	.	CATSESVGLPHTDTQYF	TGTGCCACCAGCGAGTCCGTGGGGCTCCCTCACACAGATACGCAGTATTTT
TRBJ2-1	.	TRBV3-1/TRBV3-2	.	CASSQPPGRRAYEQFF	TGTGCCAGCAGCCAACCACCGGGACGGAGGGCCTATGAGCAGTTCTTC
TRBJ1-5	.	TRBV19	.	CASSQGFQPQHF	TGTGCCAGTTCCCAGGGGTTTCAGCCCCAGCATTTT
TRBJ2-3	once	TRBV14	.	CASSQQTGWMQYF	TGTGCCAGCAGCCAACAGACTGGGTGGATGCAGTATTTT
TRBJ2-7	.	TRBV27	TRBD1	CASSSSGGSSYYEQYF	TGTGCCAGCAGCTCGTCAGGGGGCTCCTCTTACTACGAGCAGTACTTC
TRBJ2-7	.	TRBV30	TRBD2	CAWSVRLAGVYEQYF	TGTGCCTGGAGTGTACGACTAGCGGGAGTCTACGAGCAGTACTTC
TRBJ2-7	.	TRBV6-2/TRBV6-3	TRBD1	CASIPTGGSSYEQYF	TGTGCCAGCATCCCGACAGGGGGAAGCTCCTACGAGCAGTACTTC
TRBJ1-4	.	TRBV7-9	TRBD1	CASSFGQGNEKLFF	TGTGCCAGCAGCTTTGGACAGGGCAATGAAAAACTGTTTTTT
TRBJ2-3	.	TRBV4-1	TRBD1	CASSPSPGQGADTQYF	TGCGCCAGCAGCCCCAGTCCGGGACAGGGGGCAGATACGCAGTATTTT
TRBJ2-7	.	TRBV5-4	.	CASSFSGEQYF	TGTGCCAGCAGCTTCTCGGGCGAGCAGTACTTC
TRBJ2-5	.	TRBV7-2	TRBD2	CASSLGLADKETQYF	TGTGCCAGCAGCTTAGGGCTAGCGGATAAAGAGACCCAGTACTTC
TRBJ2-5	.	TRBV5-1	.	CASSLAGGLSETQYF	TGCGCCAGCAGCTTGGCCGGGGGGCTGTCAGAGACCCAGTACTTC
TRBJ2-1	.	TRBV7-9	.	CASSLAQYNEQFF	TGTGCCAGCAGCTTAGCTCAATACAATGAGCAGTTCTTC
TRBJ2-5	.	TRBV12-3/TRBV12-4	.	CASSLPPQETQYF	TGTGCCAGCAGTCTCCCCCCCCAAGAGACCCAGTACTTC
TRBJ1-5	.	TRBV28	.	CASSRVLNQPQHF	TGTGCCAGCAGCCGCGTCCTTAATCAGCCCCAGCATTTT
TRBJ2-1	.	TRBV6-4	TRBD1	CARYNRGNEQFF	TGTGCCAGATACAACAGGGGCAATGAGCAGTTCTTC
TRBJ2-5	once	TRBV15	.	CATSVLSETQYF	TGTGCCACCAGCGTCCTTAGTGAGACCCAGTACTTC